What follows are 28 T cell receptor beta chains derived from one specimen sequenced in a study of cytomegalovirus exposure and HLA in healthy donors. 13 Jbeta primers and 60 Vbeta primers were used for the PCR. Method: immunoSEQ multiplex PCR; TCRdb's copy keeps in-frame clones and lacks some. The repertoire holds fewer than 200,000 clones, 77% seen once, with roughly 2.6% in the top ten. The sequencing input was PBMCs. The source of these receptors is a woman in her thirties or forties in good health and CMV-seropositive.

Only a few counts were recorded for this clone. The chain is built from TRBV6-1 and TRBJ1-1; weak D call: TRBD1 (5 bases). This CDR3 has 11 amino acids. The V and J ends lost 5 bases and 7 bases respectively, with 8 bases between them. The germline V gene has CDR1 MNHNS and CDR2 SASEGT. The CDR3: CASSLTDEAFF. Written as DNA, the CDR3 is TGTGCCAGCAGTTTGACAGATGAAGCTTTCTTT.

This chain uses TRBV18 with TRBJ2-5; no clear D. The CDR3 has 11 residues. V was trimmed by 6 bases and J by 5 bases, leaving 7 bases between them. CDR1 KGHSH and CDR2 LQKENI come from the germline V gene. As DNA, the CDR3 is TGTGCCAGCTCCCCCGGGGAGACCCAGTACTTC. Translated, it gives CASSPGETQYF.

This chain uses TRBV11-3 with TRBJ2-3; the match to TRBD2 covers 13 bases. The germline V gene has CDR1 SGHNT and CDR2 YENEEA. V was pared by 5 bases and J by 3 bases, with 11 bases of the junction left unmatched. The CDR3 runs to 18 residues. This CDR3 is CASSLARTSGRRTDTQYF. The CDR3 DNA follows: TGTGCCAGCAGCCTAGCCCGGACTAGCGGGAGAAGAACAGATACGCAGTATTTT.

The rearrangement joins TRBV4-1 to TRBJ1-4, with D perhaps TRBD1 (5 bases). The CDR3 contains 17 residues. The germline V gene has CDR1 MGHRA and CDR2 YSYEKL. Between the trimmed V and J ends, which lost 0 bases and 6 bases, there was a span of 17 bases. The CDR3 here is CASSQEGGGWGDEKLFF. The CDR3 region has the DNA TGCGCCAGCAGCCAAGAAGGAGGTGGTTGGGGGGATGAAAAACTGTTTTTT.

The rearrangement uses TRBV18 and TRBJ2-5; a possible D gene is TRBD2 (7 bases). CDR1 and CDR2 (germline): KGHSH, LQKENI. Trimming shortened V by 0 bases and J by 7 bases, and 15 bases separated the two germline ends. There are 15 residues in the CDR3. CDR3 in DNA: TGTGCCAGCTCACCACCGGGGGGGGGCGACGGGACCCAGTACTTC. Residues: CASSPPGGGDGTQYF. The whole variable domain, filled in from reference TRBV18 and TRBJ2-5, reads NAGVMQNPRHLVRRRGQEARLRCSPMKGHSHVYWYRQLPEEGLKFMVYLQKENIIDESGMPKERFSAEFPKEGPSILRIQQVVRGDSAAYFCASSPPGGGDGTQYFGPGTRLLVL.

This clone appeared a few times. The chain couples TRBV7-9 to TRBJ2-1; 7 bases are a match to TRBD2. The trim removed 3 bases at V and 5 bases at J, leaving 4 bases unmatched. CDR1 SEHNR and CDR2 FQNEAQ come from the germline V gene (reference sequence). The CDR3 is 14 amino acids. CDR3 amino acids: CASSFEGGDNEQFF. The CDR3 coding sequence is TGTGCCAGCAGCTTCGAGGGAGGGGACAATGAGCAGTTCTTC.

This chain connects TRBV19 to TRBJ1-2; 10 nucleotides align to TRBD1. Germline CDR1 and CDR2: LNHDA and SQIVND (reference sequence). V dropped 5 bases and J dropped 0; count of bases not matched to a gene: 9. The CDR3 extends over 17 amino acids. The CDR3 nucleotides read TGTGCCAGTAGTCTCACGGGACAGGGGAGTTCTAACTATGGCTACACCTTC. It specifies CASSLTGQGSSNYGYTF.

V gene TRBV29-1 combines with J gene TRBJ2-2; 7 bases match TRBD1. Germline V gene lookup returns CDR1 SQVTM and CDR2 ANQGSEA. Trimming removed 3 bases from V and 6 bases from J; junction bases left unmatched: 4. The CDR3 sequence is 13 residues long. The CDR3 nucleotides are TGCAGCGTTGAGGGACAGATTTCCGGGGAGCTGTTTTTT. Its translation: CSVEGQISGELFF.

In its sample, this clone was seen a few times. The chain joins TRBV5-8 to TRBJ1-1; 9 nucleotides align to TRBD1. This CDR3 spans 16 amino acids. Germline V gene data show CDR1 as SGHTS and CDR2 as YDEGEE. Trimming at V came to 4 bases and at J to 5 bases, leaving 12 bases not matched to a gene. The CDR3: CASSPRGGQGRTEAFF. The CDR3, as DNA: TGTGCCAGCAGCCCGCGGGGAGGACAGGGGAGGACTGAAGCTTTCTTT.

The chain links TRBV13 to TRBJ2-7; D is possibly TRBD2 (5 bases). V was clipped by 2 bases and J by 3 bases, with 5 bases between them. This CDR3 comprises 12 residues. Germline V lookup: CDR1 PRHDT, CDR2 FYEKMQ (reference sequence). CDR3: CASSLTSYEQYF. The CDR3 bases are TGTGCCAGCAGCTTAACTAGCTACGAGCAGTACTTC.

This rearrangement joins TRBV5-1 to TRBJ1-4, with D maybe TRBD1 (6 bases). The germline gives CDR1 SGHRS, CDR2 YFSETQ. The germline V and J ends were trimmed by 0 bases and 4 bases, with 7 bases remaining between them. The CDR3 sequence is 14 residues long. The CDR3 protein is CASSLEDSNEKLFF. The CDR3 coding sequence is TGCGCCAGCAGCTTGGAGGACAGTAATGAAAAACTGTTTTTT.

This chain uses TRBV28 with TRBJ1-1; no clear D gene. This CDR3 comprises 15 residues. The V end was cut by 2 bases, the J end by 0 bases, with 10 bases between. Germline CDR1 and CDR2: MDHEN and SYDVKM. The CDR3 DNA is TGTGCCAGCAGTTTACCCAACCTAATGAACACTGAAGCTTTCTTT. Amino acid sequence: CASSLPNLMNTEAFF.

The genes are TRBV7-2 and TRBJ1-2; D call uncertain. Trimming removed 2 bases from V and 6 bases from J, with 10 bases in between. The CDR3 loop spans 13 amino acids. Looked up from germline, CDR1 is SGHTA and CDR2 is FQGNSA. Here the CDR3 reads CASSLYRSDGYTF. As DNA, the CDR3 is TGTGCCAGCAGCTTATACAGATCGGATGGCTACACCTTC.

The DNA for the CDR3 is TGCGCCAGCAGCTTTAACGGAGGCCTCAACCAAGAGACCCAGTACTTC. Translation gives CASSFNGGLNQETQYF. The rearrangement joins TRBV5-1 to TRBJ2-5; D possibly corresponds to TRBD2 (5 bases). V was clipped by 2 bases and J by 0 bases, with 14 bases between them. There are 16 residues in the CDR3. Germline loops: CDR1 SGHRS, CDR2 YFSETQ.

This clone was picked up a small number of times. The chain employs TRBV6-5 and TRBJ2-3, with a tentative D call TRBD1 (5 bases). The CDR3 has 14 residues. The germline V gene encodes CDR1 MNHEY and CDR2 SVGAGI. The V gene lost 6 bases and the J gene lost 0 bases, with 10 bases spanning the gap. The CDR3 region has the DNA TGTGCCAGCAGGCCAGGGTCTAGCACAGATACGCAGTATTTT. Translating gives CASRPGSSTDTQYF.

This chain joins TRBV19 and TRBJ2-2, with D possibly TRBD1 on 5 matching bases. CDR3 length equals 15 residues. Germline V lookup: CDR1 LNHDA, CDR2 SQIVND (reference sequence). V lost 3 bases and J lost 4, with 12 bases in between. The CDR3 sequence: CASSIWQGSTGELFF. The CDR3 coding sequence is TGTGCCAGTAGTATTTGGCAGGGTTCCACCGGGGAGCTGTTTTTT. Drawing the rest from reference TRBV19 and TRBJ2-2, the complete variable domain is DGGITQSPKYLFRKEGQNVTLSCEQNLNHDAMYWYRQDPGQGLRLIYYSQIVNDFQKGDIAEGYSVSREKKESFPLTVTSAQKNPTAFYLCASSIWQGSTGELFFGEGSRLTVL.

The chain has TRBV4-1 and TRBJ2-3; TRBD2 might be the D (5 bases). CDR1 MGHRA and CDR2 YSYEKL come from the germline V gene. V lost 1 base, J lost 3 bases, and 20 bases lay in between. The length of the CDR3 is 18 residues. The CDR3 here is CASSQAGWAGRRTDTQYF. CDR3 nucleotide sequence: TGCGCCAGCAGCCAAGCCGGCTGGGCGGGTAGGAGGACAGATACGCAGTATTTT.

The CDR3 is CASSNRQGGSNQPQHF. The CDR3 nucleotides are TGTGCCAGCAGCAATAGGCAGGGGGGCAGCAATCAGCCCCAGCATTTT. The chain combines TRBV21-1 with TRBJ1-5; TRBD1 reflects the table's D call only, with no check against the DNA. TRBV21-1 has pseudogene status. The CDR3 covers 16 residues.

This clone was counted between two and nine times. Written as DNA, the CDR3 is TGTGCCAGCAGCTTCGCTAGCGGGACAAACTTGTACAATGAGCAGTTCTTC. Protein: CASSFASGTNLYNEQFF. The J gene is TRBJ2-1, the V gene TRBV5-5; 9 bases line up with TRBD2. This CDR3 is 17 amino acids long. Germline loops: CDR1 SGHKS, CDR2 YYEKEE (reference sequence). With 2 bases clipped from V and 4 bases from J, the junction kept 10 bases outside the gene matches.

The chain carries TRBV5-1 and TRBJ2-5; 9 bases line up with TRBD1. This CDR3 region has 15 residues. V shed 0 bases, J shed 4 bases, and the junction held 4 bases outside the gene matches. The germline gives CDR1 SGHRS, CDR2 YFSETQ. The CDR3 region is CASSLGPQGAETQYF. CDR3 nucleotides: TGCGCCAGCAGCTTGGGGCCACAGGGGGCAGAGACCCAGTACTTC.

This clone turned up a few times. CDR3 bases: TGCAGCGCTCTAAGGGGGTATTCCTACAATGAGCAGTTCTTC. Translation gives CSALRGYSYNEQFF. The V call is TRBV29-1, the J call TRBJ2-1; a possible D gene is TRBD1 (6 bases). From germline, CDR1 is SQVTM and CDR2 ANQGSEA. CDR3 size: 14 residues. Deletions cut 7 bases from V and 1 base from J, with 14 bases between.

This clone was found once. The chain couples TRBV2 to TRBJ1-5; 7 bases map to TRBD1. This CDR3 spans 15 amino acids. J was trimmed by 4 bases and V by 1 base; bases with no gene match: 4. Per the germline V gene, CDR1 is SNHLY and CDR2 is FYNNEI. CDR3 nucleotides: TGTGCCAGCAGTGAAGGGGGACAGCCAAATCAGCCCCAGCATTTT. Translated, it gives CASSEGGQPNQPQHF.

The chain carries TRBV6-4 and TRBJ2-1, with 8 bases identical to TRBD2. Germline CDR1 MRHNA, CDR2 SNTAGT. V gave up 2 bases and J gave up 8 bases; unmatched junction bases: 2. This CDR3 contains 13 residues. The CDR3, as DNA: TGTGCCAGCAGTGACACGCGGGGGGATGAGCAGTTCTTC. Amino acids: CASSDTRGDEQFF.

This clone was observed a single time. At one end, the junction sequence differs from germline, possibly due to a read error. As DNA, the CDR3 is TGTGCCAGCTCACCACCGGGGGTAGCGGGAGGGCCTGACTTC. Amino acid sequence: CASSPPGVAGGPDF. The chain joins TRBV18 to TRBJ2-5; TRBD2 aligns across 11 bases. This CDR3 contains 14 residues. Germline CDR1 reads KGHSH; CDR2 reads LQKENI.

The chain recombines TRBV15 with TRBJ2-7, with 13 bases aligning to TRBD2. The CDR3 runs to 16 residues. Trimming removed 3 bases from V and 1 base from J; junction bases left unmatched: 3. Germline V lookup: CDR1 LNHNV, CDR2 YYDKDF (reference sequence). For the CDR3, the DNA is TGTGCCACCAGCAGGGGACTAGCGGGGTTTTCCTACGAGCAGTACTTC. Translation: CATSRGLAGFSYEQYF.

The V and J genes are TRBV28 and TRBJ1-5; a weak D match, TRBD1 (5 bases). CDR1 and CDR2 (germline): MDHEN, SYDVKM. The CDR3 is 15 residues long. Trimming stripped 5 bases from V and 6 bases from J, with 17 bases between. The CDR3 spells CASSTHLGGAQPQHF. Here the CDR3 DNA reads TGTGCCAGCAGTACTCACCTCGGGGGTGCTCAGCCCCAGCATTTT.

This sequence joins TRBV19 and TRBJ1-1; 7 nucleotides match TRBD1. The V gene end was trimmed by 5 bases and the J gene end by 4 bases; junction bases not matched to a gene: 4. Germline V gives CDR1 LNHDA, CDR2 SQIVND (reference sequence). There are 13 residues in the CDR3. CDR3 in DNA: TGTGCCAGTAGTCCACAGGGGAGCACTGAAGCTTTCTTT. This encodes CASSPQGSTEAFF. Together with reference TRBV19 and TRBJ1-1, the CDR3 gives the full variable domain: DGGITQSPKYLFRKEGQNVTLSCEQNLNHDAMYWYRQDPGQGLRLIYYSQIVNDFQKGDIAEGYSVSREKKESFPLTVTSAQKNPTAFYLCASSPQGSTEAFFGQGTRLTVV.

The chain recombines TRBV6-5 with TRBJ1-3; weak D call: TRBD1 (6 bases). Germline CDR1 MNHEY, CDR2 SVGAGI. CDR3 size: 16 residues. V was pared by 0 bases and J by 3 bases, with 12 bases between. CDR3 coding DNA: TGTGCCAGCAGTTACTCCCCGGGGGGCAGTGGAAACACCATATATTTT. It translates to CASSYSPGGSGNTIYF.